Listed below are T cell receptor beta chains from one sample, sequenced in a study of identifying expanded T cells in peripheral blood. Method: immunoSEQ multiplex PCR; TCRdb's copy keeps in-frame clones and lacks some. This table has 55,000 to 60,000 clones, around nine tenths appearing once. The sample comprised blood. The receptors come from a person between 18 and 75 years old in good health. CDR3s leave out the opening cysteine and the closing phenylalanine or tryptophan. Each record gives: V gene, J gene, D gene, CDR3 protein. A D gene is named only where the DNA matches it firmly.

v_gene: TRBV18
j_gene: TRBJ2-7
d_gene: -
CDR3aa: ASSMGDNYEQY

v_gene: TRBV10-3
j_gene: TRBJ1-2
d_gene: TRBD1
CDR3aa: AISERETGGYGYT

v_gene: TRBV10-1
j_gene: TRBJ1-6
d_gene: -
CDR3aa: ASLPRRKCRISYNSPLH

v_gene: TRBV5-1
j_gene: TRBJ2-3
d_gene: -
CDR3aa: ASSPTRNTDTQY

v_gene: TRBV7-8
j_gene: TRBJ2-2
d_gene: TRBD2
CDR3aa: ASSSVSGANTGELF

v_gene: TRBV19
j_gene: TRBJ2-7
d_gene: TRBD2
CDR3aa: ASSKVVFSGRADEQY

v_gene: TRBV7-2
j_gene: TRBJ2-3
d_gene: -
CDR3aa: ASSLPGADTQY

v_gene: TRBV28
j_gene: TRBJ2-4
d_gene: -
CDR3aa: ASSRSTRGKNIQY

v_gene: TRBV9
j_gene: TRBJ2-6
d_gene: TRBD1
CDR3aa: ASSVVGTGISGANVLT

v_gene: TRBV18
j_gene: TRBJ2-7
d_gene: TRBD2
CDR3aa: ASSNSGSSEQY

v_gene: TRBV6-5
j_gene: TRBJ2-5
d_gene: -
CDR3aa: ASSYDRSTGTQY

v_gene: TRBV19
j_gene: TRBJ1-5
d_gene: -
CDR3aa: ASSIDGQNQPQH

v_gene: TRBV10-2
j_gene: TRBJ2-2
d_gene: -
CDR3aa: ASSGGWAGELF

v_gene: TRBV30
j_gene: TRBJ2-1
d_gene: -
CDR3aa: AWRGRLNEQF

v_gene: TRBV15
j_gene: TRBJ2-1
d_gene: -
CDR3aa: ATTAIQFPTYNEQF

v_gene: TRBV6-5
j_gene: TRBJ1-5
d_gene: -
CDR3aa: ASSYTASQPQH

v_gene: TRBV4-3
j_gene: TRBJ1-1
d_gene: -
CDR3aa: ASSQEAYTINTEAF

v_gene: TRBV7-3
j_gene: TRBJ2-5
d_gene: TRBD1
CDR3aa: ASSSTGGQETQY

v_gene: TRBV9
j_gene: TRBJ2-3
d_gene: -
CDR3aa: ASSVGGSDTQY

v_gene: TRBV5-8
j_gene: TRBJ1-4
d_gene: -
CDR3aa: ASSFGSSVEKLF

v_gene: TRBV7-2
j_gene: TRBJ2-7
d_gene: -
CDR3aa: ASRVSRDGYEQY

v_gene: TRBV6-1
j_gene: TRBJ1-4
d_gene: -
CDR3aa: ASSGQIATNEKLF

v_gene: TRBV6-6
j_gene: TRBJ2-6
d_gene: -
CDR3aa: ASKPGRPGANVLT

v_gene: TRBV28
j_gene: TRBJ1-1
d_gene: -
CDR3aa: ASSLFTEAF

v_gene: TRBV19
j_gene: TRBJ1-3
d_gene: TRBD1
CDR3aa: ASSGTAGNTIY

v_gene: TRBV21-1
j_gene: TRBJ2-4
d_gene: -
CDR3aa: ATPQRDKRYIQY